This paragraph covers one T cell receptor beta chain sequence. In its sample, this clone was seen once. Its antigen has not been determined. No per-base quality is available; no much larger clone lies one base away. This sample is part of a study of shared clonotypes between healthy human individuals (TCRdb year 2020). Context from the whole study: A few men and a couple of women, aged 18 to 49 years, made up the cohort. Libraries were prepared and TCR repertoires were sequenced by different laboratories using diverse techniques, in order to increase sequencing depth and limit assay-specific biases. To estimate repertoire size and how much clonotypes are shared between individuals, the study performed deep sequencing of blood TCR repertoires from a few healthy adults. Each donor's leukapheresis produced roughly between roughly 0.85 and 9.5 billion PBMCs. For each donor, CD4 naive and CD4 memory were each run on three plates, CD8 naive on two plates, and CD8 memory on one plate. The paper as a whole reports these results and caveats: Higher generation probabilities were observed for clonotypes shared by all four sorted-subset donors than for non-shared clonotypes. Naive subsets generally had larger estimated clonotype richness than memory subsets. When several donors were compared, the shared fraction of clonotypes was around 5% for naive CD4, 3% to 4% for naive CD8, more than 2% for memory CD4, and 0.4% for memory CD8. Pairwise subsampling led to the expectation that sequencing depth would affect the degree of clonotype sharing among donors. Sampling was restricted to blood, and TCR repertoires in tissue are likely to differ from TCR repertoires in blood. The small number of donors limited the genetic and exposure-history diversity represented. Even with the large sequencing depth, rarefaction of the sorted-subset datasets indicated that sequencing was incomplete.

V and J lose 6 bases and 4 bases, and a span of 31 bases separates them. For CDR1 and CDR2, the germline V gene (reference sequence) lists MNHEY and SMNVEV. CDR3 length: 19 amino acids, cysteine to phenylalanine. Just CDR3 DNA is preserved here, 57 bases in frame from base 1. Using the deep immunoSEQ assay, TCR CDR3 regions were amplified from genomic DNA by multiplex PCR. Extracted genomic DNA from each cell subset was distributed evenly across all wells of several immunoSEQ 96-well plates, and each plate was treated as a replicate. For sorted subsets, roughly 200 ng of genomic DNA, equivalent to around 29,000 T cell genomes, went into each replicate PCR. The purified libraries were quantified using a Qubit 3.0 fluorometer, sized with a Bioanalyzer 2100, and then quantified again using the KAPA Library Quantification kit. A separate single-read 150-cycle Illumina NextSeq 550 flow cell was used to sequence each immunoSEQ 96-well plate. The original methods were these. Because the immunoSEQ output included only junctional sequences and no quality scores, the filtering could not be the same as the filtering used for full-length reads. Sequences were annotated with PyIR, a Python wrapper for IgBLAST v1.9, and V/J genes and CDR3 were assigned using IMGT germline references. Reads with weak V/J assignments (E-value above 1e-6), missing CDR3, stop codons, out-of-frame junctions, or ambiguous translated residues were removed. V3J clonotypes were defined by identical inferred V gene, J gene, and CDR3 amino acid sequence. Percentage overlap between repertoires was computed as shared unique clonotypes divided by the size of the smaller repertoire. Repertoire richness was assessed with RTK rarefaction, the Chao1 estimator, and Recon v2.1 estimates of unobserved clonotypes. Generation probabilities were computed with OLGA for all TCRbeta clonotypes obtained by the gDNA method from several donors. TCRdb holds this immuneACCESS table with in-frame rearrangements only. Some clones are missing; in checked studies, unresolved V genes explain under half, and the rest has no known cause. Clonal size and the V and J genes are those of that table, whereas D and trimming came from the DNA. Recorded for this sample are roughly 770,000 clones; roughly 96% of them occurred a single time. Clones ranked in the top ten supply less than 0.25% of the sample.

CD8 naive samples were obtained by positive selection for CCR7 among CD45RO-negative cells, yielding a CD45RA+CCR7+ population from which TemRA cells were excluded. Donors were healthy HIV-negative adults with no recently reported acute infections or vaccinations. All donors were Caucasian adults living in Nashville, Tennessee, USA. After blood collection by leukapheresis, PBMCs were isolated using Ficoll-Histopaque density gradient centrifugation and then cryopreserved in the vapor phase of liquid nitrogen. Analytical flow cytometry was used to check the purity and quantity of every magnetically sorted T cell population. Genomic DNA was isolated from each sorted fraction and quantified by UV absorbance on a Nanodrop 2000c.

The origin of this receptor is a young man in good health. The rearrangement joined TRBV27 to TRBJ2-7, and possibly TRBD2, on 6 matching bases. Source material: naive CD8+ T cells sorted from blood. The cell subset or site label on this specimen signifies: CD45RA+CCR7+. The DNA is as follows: TGTGCCAGCAGCCGACCCCCAGACAGCCCCGGGAGCGACATTTACGAGCAGTACTTC. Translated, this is CASSRPPDSPGSDIYEQYF.